This T cell receptor beta chain was profiled in a study of shared clonotypes between healthy human individuals. Unsorted PBMCs provided DNA that was sequenced on ten immunoSEQ deep assay plates. Assay used: immunoSEQ multiplex PCR; TCRdb lists only in-frame clones, some missing. The sample holds about 490,000 clones; 81% are singletons and the top ten take 10% to 15%. For this clone: Its cognate antigen is unknown.

The CDR3 runs 14 residues. Germline CDR1 and CDR2: GTSNPN and SVGIG (reference sequence). Deletions cut 0 bases from V and 3 bases from J, with 12 bases between. Study results and limitations: Investigators collected only blood, and repertoires in tissues likely differ.

Only Caucasian adults living in Nashville, Tennessee served as donors. The receptor comes from a woman between 35 and 50 years old in good health. Some clones in this sample may be carry-over from other donors' samples. The sample was PBMCs. V gene TRBV30 combines with J gene TRBJ2-7; no firm D call. In DNA, the CDR3 is TGTGCCTGGAGTGTAGGTGTTGGTGGCTACGAGCAGTACTTC. Translated: CAWSVGVGGYEQYF.